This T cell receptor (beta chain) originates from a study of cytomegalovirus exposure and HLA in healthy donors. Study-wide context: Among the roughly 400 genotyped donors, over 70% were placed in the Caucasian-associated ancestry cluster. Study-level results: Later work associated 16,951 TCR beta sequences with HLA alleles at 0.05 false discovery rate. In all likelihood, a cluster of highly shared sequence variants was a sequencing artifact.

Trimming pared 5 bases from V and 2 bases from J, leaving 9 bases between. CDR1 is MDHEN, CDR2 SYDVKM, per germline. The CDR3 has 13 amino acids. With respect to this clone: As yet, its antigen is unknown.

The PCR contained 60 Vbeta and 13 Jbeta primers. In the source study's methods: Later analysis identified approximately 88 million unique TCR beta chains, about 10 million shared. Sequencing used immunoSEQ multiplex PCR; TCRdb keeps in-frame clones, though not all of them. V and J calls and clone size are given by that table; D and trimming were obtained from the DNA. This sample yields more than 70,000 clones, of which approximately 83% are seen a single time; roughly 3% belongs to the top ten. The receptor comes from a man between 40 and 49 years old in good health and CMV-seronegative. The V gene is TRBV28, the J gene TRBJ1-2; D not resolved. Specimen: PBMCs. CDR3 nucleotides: TGTGCCAGCAGTCCTCCCCTAAACTATGGCTACACCTTC. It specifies CASSPPLNYGYTF.